The T cell receptor (beta chain) described here comes from a study of OX40 agonist ivuxolimab in advanced cancers. About the full investigation: Ivuxolimab was a fully human IgG2 agonistic monoclonal antibody targeting the costimulatory receptor OX40 (CD134). Intravenous ivuxolimab was administered to patients every 2 weeks at six dose levels: 0.01, 0.1, 0.3, 1.5, 3 and 10 mg/kg. Of the roughly 51 patients in dose escalation, about 20 had hepatocellular carcinoma, roughly 15 had melanoma, 9 had renal cell carcinoma and 9 had head and neck cancer. The dose-escalation cohort was around 84% male with a mean age of about 60 years, ranging from roughly 23 to 90. Patients were allowed to have had prior anti-PD-1, anti-PD-L1 or anti-CTLA-4 therapy, and 40% of the dose-escalation patients had been treated with checkpoint inhibitors. Partial responses occurred in three dose-escalation patients, of whom one had hepatocellular carcinoma and two had cutaneous melanoma. Peripheral TCRbeta sequencing aimed to test whether ivuxolimab altered TCR sequence diversity and caused clonal T-cell expansion. The paper describes the monotherapy dose-escalation part (N ≈ 52 patients) of the phase I trial of ivuxolimab. The paper as a whole reports these results and caveats: Low levels of normalized T-cell clonal expansion were also seen in some nonresponding patients. In the 0.1-3.0 mg/kg groups, partial responders had among the lowest normalized peripheral clonal expansion, particularly in CD8+ T cells. Antigen specificity was not determined for the clonally expanded peripheral T cells. After ivuxolimab, expanded clones were on average more numerous among CD8+ T cells than among CD4+ T cells. At doses of 0.1 to 3.0 mg/kg, clonal expansion of both CD4+ and CD8+ blood T cells was observed from baseline to week 6.

Genomic DNA was isolated from the sorted cells so that the TCRbeta CDR3 region could be sequenced. TCRbeta CDR3 regions were sequenced using the immunoSEQ Assay. The table comes from immuneACCESS by way of TCRdb, which keeps in-frame sequences with V and J called. Part of the clones is missing from these tables; in studies checked, under half for an unresolved V gene and the rest for unknown reasons. Present in this sample are some 41,000 clones, 85% to 90% of which were seen just once. About a third of the sample rests with the top ten. Concerning this clone itself: No cognate antigen has been identified for it. Qualities for individual bases were not recorded, and no much larger clone is one base off.

Patients with autoimmune disease history or receiving systemic immunosuppression were excluded from the trial. In every dose cohort, peripheral blood was drawn for TCR sequencing at baseline, cycle 4 day 1, and cycle 7 day 1. The samples were taken from a phase I, first-in-human, multicenter, open-label dose-escalation trial of ivuxolimab. The trial enrolled adults with locally advanced or metastatic head and neck squamous cell, hepatocellular, melanoma or renal cell carcinoma. CD4+ and CD8+ T cells were sorted separately from peripheral blood before TCR sequencing. The trim is 2 bases for V and 8 bases for J, with a gap of 13 bases between the germline ends. According to the germline V gene, CDR1 reads KGHSH and CDR2 reads LQKENI. The CDR3 covers 15 residues, taking in both the cysteine and the phenylalanine. Just CDR3 DNA is preserved here, 45 bases in frame from base 1.

The sequence joins TRBV18 to TRBJ1-6; D gene: possibly TRBD1, on 5 matching bases. This receptor was identified in an adult with an advanced solid tumor such as melanoma, head and neck, liver or kidney cancer. Sequencing used CD4+ or CD8+ T cells sorted from blood, obtained in a trial of the OX40 agonist ivuxolimab. At the DNA level, the sequence is TGTGCCAGCTCACCAGACCGGCAGGGCCATTCACCCCTCCACTTT. It translates as CASSPDRQGHSPLHF.